This TCR beta chain originates from a study of shared clonotypes between healthy human individuals. About the research overall: Per-donor plates numbered three CD4 naive, three CD4 memory, two CD8 naive and one CD8 memory. Points from the study as a whole: Among non-shared clonotypes, generation probabilities were lower than among those shared by all four donors. The study sampled only blood, and tissue repertoires likely differ.

The CDR3 is made up of 16 amino acids. With V trimmed by 0 bases and J by 7 bases, 6 bases remained unmatched. The germline gives CDR1 MDHEN, CDR2 SYDVKM. Worth noting for this clone: Antigen: not known.

Clones were sequenced by immunoSEQ multiplex PCR, and TCRdb holds only the in-frame ones, with some missing. The sample has about 2.5 million clones; roughly 90% are singletons. The chain couples TRBV28 to TRBJ1-2; TRBD1 matches 12 bases. Sequenced sample: naive CD4+ T cells from PBMCs. As to subset: CD45RA+ positively selected. This clonotype was sampled from a man aged 18 to 30 in good health. Some clones in this sample may be carry-over from other donors' samples. The CDR3 nucleotides are TGTGCCAGCAGTTTATGGGGAGGGACAGGGGGCCGTGGCTACACCTTC. This gives the protein CASSLWGGTGGRGYTF.